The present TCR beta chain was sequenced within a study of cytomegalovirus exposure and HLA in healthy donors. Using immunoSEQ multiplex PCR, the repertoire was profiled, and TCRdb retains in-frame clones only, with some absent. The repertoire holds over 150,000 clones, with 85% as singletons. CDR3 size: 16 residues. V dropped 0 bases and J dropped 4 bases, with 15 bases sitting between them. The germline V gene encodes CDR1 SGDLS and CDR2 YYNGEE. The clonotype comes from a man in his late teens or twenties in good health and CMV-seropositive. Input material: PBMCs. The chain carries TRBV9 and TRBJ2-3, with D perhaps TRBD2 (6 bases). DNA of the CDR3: TGTGCCAGCAGCGTAGTCGGCGGGAACCAGGCAGATACGCAGTATTTT. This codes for CASSVVGGNQADTQYF.